This TCR beta chain was found in a study of T cells in Graves' hyperthyroidism and ophthalmopathy. Amplification of TCR beta CDR3 regions was performed using RNA transcripts as template. The TCR CDR3 was amplified in a first-round RT-PCR using the HTBI primer set. TCRdb used MiXCR to reprocess the multiplex PCR reads, holding one entry per CDR3 protein. This sample yields more than 650,000 distinct CDR3 sequences, of which around 15% are seen a single time; 10% belongs to the top ten. CDR3 length: 14 residues. V was pared by 3 bases and J by 2 bases, with 6 bases of the junction left unmatched. CDR1 is GTSNPN, CDR2 SVGIG, per germline (reference sequence).

This rearrangement joins TRBV30 to TRBJ2-5, with 7 nucleotides matching TRBD1. The specimen sequenced was blood. The clonotype was recovered from a woman between 18 and 29 years old with Graves' hyperthyroidism. Written as DNA, the CDR3 is TGTGCCTGGAGAACTCCGGGACAGCAAGAGACCCAGTACTTC. Protein sequence: CAWRTPGQQETQYF. Looking up the rest from reference TRBV30 and TRBJ2-5 gives the full variable domain: SQTIHQWPATLVQPVGSPLSLECTVEGTSNPNLYWYRQAAGRGLQLLFYSVGIGQISSEVPQNLSASRPQDRQFILSSKKLLLSDSGFYLCAWRTPGQQETQYFGPGTRLLVL.